This TCR beta chain was sequenced for a study of blood T cell repertoires in COVID-19. Study summary: Both acute and convalescent COVID-19 samples were obtained from the United States, Italy and Spain.

Germline CDR1 KGHSH, CDR2 LQKENI. The CDR3 runs 16 residues. Unmatched junction bases numbered 13, after V lost 3 bases and J lost 6 bases. Data came from immunoSEQ multiplex PCR; TCRdb stores just in-frame clones and leaves some out. Altogether some 140,000 clones are present, more than 75% being singletons, with the ten largest covering around 14%. The chain recombines TRBV18 with TRBJ2-7; 8 bases map to TRBD1. The sample consisted of peripheral blood. This sequence was found in an elderly man with acute or convalescent COVID-19. CDR3 sequence: CASSPSRDRLVVEQYF. The CDR3 nucleotides are TGTGCCAGCTCACCCTCCCGGGACAGGTTGGTGGTCGAGCAGTACTTC. Full variable domain (outside the CDR3, taken from reference TRBV18 and TRBJ2-7): NAGVMQNPRHLVRRRGQEARLRCSPMKGHSHVYWYRQLPEEGLKFMVYLQKENIIDESGMPKERFSAEFPKEGPSILRIQQVVRGDSAAYFCASSPSRDRLVVEQYFGPGTRLTVT.